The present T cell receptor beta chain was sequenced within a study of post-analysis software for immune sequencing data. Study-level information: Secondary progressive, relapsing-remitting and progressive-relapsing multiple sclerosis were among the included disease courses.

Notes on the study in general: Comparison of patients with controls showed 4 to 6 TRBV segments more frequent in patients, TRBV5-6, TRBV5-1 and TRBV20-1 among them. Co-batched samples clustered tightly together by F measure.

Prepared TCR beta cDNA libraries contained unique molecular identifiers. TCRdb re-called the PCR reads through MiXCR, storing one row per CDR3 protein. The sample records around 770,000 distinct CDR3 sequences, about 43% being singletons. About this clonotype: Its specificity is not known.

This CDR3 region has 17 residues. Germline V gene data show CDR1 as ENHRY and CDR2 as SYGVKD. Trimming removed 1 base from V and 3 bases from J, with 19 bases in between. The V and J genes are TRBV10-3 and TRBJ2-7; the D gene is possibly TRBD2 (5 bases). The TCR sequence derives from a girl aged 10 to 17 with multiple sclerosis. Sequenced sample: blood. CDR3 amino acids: CAISEFRAARPNYEQYF. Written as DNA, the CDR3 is TGTGCCATCAGTGAGTTTAGAGCGGCGAGACCCAACTACGAGCAGTACTTC.